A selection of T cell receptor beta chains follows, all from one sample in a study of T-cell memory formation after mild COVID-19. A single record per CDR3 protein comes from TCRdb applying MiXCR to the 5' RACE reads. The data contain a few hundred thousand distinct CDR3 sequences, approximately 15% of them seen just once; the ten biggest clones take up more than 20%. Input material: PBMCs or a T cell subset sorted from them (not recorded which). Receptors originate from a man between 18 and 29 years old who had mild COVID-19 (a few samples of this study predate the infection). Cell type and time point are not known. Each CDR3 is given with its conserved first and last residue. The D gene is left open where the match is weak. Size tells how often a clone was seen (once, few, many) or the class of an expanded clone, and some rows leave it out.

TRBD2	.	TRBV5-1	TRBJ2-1	TGCGCCAGCGCCCGGCGGGGGGGTGGAAATGAGCAGTTCTTC	CASARRGGGNEQFF
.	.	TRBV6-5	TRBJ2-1	TGTGCCAGCAGTTACTCGTCGACGGATGAGCAGTTCTTC	CASSYSSTDEQFF
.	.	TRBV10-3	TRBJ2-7	TGTGCCATCAGTCCCCAGGAAGGGCCCCGCGTCTACGAGCAGTACTTC	CAISPQEGPRVYEQYF
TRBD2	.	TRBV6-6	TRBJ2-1	TGTGCCAGCAGGATGACTAGCGGGGAAGGGAAATTCGGTGAGCAGTTCTTC	CASRMTSGEGKFGEQFF
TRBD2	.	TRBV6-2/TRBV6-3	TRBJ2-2	TGTGCCACGTCGACCGGACTAGCGGGGTTACTTGGGGAGCTGTTTTTT	CATSTGLAGLLGELFF
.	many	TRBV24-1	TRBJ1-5	TGTGCCACCAGTGAAAGGTGGGAGGGAGAGCAGCCCCAGCATTTT	CATSERWEGEQPQHF
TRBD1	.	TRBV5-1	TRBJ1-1	TGCGCCAGCAGCTCTGGACAGGGAAGGAGTACTGAAGCTTTCTTT	CASSSGQGRSTEAFF
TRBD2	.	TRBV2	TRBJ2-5	TGTGCCAGCAGTCTCCAGTGGGTAGCGGGGGGGCCGGCCCAGTACTTC	CASSLQWVAGGPAQYF
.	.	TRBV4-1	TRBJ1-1	TGCGCCAGCAGCCAAGCCCCGATGTTGGGAGGTAGTGAAGCTTTCTTT	CASSQAPMLGGSEAFF
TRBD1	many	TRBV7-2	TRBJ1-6	TGTGCCAGCAGCTTCGGAGGGGGCCATTCACCCCTCCACTTT	CASSFGGGHSPLHF
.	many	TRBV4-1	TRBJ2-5	TGCGCCAGCAGCCAAGAATATTCCGGACAAGAGACCCAGTACTTC	CASSQEYSGQETQYF
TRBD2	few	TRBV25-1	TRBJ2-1	TGTGCCAGCAGTGAAGATACTAGCGGTAGCAATGAGCAGTTCTTC	CASSEDTSGSNEQFF
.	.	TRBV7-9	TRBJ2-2	TGTGCCAGCAGCTTGGGACACCCCGGGGAGCTGTTTTTT	CASSLGHPGELFF
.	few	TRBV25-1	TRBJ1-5	TGTGCCAGCAGTGACGGGGGCGGTCAGCCCCAGCATTTT	CASSDGGGQPQHF
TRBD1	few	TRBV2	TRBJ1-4	TGTGCCAGCAGTAAGCGACCGACTTCCCTAGGGACAGGCGGTGAAAAACTGTTTTTT	CASSKRPTSLGTGGEKLFF
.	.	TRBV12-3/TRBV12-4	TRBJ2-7	TGTGCCAGCAGCGGGACTGTCGGTACTTACGAGCAGTACTTC	CASSGTVGTYEQYF
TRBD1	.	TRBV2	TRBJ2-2	TGTGCCAGCAGCAGTGTAAGGGGCTGGGACAGGGACACCGGGGAGCTGTTTTTT	CASSSVRGWDRDTGELFF
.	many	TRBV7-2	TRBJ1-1	TGTGCCAGCAGCTCAGGTTTCATGTACACTGAAGCTTTCTTT	CASSSGFMYTEAFF
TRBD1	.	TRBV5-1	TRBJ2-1	TGCGCCAGCAGCCCCGGACAGGGGTCCTACAATGAGCAGTTCTTC	CASSPGQGSYNEQFF
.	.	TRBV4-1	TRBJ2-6	TGCGCCAGCAGCCATTTCCCAAGCCGCTCTGGGGCCAACGTCCTGACTTTC	CASSHFPSRSGANVLTF